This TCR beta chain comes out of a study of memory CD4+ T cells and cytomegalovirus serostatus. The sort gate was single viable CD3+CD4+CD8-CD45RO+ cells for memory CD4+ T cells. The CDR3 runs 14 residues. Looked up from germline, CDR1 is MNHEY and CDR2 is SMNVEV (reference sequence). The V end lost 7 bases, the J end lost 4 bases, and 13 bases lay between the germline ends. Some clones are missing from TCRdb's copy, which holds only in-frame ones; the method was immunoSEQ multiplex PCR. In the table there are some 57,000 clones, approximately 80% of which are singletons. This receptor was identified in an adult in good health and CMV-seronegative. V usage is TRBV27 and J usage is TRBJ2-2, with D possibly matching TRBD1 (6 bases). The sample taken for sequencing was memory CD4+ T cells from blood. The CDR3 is CASMWGPSTGELFF. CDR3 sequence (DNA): TGTGCCAGCATGTGGGGGCCGAGCACCGGGGAGCTGTTTTTT.